A selection of T cell receptor beta chains follows, all from one sample in a study of response to subunit inactivated influenza vaccine. TCRdb ran MiXCR on the RT-PCR reads and lists one entry per CDR3 protein. The data show 700,000 to 900,000 distinct CDR3 sequences, about 20% seen once. Specimen: PBMCs from blood, collected 4 to 6 days after vaccination. These TCRs come from a man aged 50-59 years who received an inactivated influenza vaccine. The conserved cysteine and the conserved F or W are not part of the CDR3 here. Expanded clones are given a class, and other clones once, few, many or no size at all.

abundance	v_gene	len	j_gene	CDR3aa
many	TRBV12-3/TRBV12-4	10	TRBJ2-1	ASSSRGNEQF
-	TRBV4-3	13	TRBJ2-7	ASSQLSGLSYEQY
-	TRBV20-1	18	TRBJ2-1	SARGLRAGGPLSSYNEQF
-	TRBV20-1	11	TRBJ1-1	SGPPERETEAF
-	TRBV27	13	TRBJ2-7	ASSLLARTYYEQY
many	TRBV20-1	11	TRBJ2-1	SGPGLAGNEQF
-	TRBV20-1	13	TRBJ2-7	SARDLRQTSYEQY
few	TRBV20-1	12	TRBJ2-5	SARDAQGRETQY
few	TRBV7-2	13	TRBJ2-2	ASSLPRPSSGELF
few	TRBV5-1	13	TRBJ1-2	ASSLVTATNYGYT
few	TRBV7-2	12	TRBJ2-7	ASSLSRVAYEQY
-	TRBV7-9	13	TRBJ2-3	ASSYGQGVVDTQY
few	TRBV5-1	13	TRBJ2-5	ASSLAPGDTQTQY
many	TRBV5-6	12	TRBJ2-5	ASSWGQSKVTQY
few	TRBV29-1	9	TRBJ1-4	SVPREGKLF
-	TRBV7-2	12	TRBJ2-5	ASSLVGRVETQY
few	TRBV5-1	13	TRBJ1-2	ASSRDRSNHYGYT
few	TRBV29-1	12	TRBJ2-7	SVEGLGHSYEQY
-	TRBV12-3/TRBV12-4	13	TRBJ2-3	ASSGTSGGTDTQY
few	TRBV7-9	13	TRBJ1-1	ASSHPLQGSTEAF
-	TRBV5-1	12	TRBJ2-7	ASRFLRGAYEQY
-	TRBV6-1	13	TRBJ2-2	ASTPGAAGTGELF
few	TRBV20-1	17	TRBJ2-2	SASSISAGGPLNTGELF
few	TRBV6-5	16	TRBJ1-1	ASSYSSQGFGLVGEAF
few	TRBV29-1	12	TRBJ2-2	SVLPVGRGGELF
-	TRBV20-1	11	TRBJ1-1	SATRLPATEAF
-	TRBV7-2	14	TRBJ2-7	ASSLVFGQGYYEQY
-	TRBV9	12	TRBJ1-2	ASSPGTVAGGYT